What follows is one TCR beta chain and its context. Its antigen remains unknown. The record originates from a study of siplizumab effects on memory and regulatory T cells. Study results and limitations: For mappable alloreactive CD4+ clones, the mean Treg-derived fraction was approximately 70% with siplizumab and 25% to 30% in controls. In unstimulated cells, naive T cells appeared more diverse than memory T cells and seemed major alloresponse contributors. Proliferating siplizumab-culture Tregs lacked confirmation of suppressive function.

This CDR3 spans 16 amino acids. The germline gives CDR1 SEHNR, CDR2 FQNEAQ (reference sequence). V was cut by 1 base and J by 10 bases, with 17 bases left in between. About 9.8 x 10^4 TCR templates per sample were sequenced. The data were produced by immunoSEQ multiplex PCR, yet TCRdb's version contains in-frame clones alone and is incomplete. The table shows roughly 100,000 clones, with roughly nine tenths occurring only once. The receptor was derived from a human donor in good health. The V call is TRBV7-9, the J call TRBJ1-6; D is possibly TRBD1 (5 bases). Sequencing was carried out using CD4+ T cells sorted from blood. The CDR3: CASSLGGGAGGSPLHF. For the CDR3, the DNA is TGTGCCAGCAGCTTAGGTGGAGGGGCTGGCGGGTCACCCCTCCACTTT.